Below, 27 T cell receptor beta chains from the same sample are listed, as sequenced in a study of T cell repertoires in cytomegalovirus infection. For these TCRs, the target antigens are not known. A single record per CDR3 protein comes from TCRdb applying MiXCR to the reads. The sample includes about 920,000 distinct CDR3 sequences, under 40% of them seen just once. The input for sequencing was cultured CD8+ T cells from PBMCs, taken from culture after CMV antigen stimulation. The receptors derive from a human donor in good health (CMV status not recorded). Some clones in this sample may be carry-over from other donors' samples.

DNA of the CDR3: TGTGCCAGCAGCACCGGGAGGACCTCGAGCTCCTACGAGCAGTACTTC. Protein: CASSTGRTSSSYEQYF. The chain links TRBV6-2 or TRBV6-3 to TRBJ2-7; 7 bases are shared with TRBD2. The CDR3 contains 16 residues. CDR1 is MNHEY and CDR2 is SVGEGT in the germline V gene. The V segment lost 6 bases and the J segment 0 bases; nucleotides outside the gene matches: 11.

V gene TRBV7-9 combines with J gene TRBJ1-1, with a possible D match to TRBD1 (5 bases). CDR3 length: 14 amino acids. The germline V gene has CDR1 SEHNR and CDR2 FQNEAQ (reference sequence). Trimming took 7 bases from V and 1 from J, leaving 13 bases between them. The CDR3 sequence is CASTWLGGNTEAFF. DNA of the CDR3: TGTGCCAGCACCTGGTTGGGGGGGAACACTGAAGCTTTCTTT.

This clonotype was detected only a few times. The chain uses TRBV20-1 and TRBJ1-1, with TRBD1 matching 11 bases. This CDR3 has 17 amino acids. The junction had 12 bases not matched to a gene; V was cut back by 1 base and J by 5 bases. The germline CDR1 and CDR2 sequences are DFQATT and SNEGSKA (reference sequence). CDR3 loop: CSARVTRDRGVRTEAFF. In nucleotides, the CDR3 is TGCAGTGCTAGAGTTACCCGGGACAGGGGGGTTAGGACTGAAGCTTTCTTT.

The chain is built from TRBV12-3 or TRBV12-4 and TRBJ1-4; no firm D call. Between the trimmed V and J ends, which lost 6 bases and 0 bases, there was a span of 8 bases. This CDR3 has 14 residues. The CDR3 sequence: CASRPGSTNEKLFF. CDR3 in DNA: TGTGCCAGCAGACCGGGGTCAACTAATGAAAAACTGTTTTTT.

In the case of this clonotype: One junction end does not reproduce the germline sequence, and a read error may be involved. The V and J genes are TRBV7-1 and TRBJ2-1; 7 bases map to TRBD1. TRBV7-1 is an ORF, with its function uncertain. This CDR3 is built from 15 residues. The CDR3: CPSSRTGHSYNEQFF. The CDR3 bases are TGTCCCAGCAGCAGGACAGGCCACTCCTACAATGAGCAGTTCTTC.

The genes are TRBV7-9 and TRBJ2-7; TRBD1 agrees at 9 bases. The CDR3 contains 15 residues. The junction had 8 bases not matched to a gene; V was cut back by 5 bases and J by 3 bases. From germline, CDR1 is SEHNR and CDR2 FQNEAQ (reference sequence). Written as DNA, the CDR3 is TGTGCCAGCAGCGCCGCCGGGACAGGGATCTACGAGCAGTACTTC. This gives the protein CASSAAGTGIYEQYF.

The rearrangement links TRBV19 to TRBJ1-5; D call uncertain. V shed 6 bases and J shed 2 bases, with 17 bases lying between them. Germline CDR1 reads LNHDA; CDR2 reads SQIVND (reference sequence). CDR3 size: 16 residues. As DNA, the CDR3 is TGTGCCAGTAGCCTTGACGCGTGGGTGGGCAATCAGCCCCAGCATTTT. It translates to CASSLDAWVGNQPQHF.

V usage is TRBV27 and J usage is TRBJ1-2; 9 positions match TRBD1. This CDR3 is built from 17 residues. With V trimmed by 2 bases and J by 6 bases, 13 bases remained unmatched. The germline CDR1 and CDR2 sequences are MNHEY and SMNVEV (reference sequence). The CDR3 spells CASSLVVRDRDSNGYTF. CDR3 DNA: TGTGCCAGCAGTTTAGTTGTTCGGGACAGGGATAGCAATGGCTACACCTTC.

This clonotype came up a few times. This chain uses TRBV28 with TRBJ1-5; 9 bases match TRBD1. Germline V lookup: CDR1 MDHEN, CDR2 SYDVKM. This CDR3 has 17 residues. After removal of 5 bases from V and 12 bases from J, the junction contained 20 bases not matched to a gene. CDR3 sequence reads: CASSRTGRDRDGRRQHF. The CDR3, as DNA: TGTGCCAGCAGTCGTACAGGGCGGGACAGGGACGGACGGCGCCAGCATTTT.

This clonotype was detected once. This chain joins TRBV9 and TRBJ2-2; D is ambiguous. V was trimmed by 3 bases and J by 1 base, leaving 13 bases between them. This CDR3 is 16 amino acids long. Germline-derived CDR1 and CDR2 are SGDLS and YYNGEE. The CDR3 loop reads CASSAATAMNTGELFF. The CDR3 DNA sequence: TGTGCCAGCAGCGCCGCAACAGCGATGAACACCGGGGAGCTGTTTTTT.

In its sample, this clonotype was seen a few times. The chain uses TRBV19 and TRBJ1-1; the D gene is possibly TRBD1 (6 bases). Trimming took off 6 bases at V and 0 bases at J, with 14 bases between the two ends. The CDR3 is made up of 15 amino acids. Germline values: CDR1 LNHDA, CDR2 SQIVND (reference sequence). The CDR3, as DNA: TGTGCCAGTAGGGGTATAACAGGGATGAACACTGAAGCTTTCTTT. It is translated as CASRGITGMNTEAFF.

This clonotype was seen a few times. The chain employs TRBV14 and TRBJ2-1; TRBD1 agrees at 12 bases. V gave up 3 bases and J gave up 10 bases; unmatched junction bases: 4. CDR3 length: 14 residues. Germline CDR1 and CDR2: SGHDN and FVKESK. The CDR3 spells CASSQGTGGVEQFF. The CDR3 DNA reads as TGTGCCAGCAGCCAGGGGACAGGGGGCGTGGAGCAGTTCTTC.

This clonotype was counted between two and nine times. CDR3 in DNA: TGTGCCAGCAGTGAATCGGTCGGACGGGAAAAGGGCTATGGCTACACCTTC. It specifies CASSESVGREKGYGYTF. This chain connects TRBV25-1 to TRBJ1-2; D remains unclear. The CDR3 covers 17 residues. V lost 1 base, J lost 4 bases, and 19 bases lay in between. Germline V gene sequence: CDR1 MGHDK, CDR2 SYGVNS.

The chain carries TRBV4-3 and TRBJ1-5; D is perhaps TRBD1 (5 bases). The germline V gene encodes CDR1 LGHNA and CDR2 YSLEER. The CDR3 is 18 residues long. Trimming stripped 0 bases from V and 5 bases from J, with 20 bases between. Here the CDR3 DNA reads TGCGCCAGCAGCCAAGAAAGTCCGACAACAGCGGGGGATCAGCCCCAGCATTTT. It yields the protein CASSQESPTTAGDQPQHF.

The V call is TRBV6-1, the J call TRBJ2-7; TRBD1 aligns across 12 bases. The V gene's germline CDR1 is MNHNS and CDR2 SASEGT. The CDR3 extends over 15 amino acids. V lost 3 bases, J lost 2 bases, and 2 bases stayed unmatched. The CDR3 DNA sequence: TGTGCCAGCAGTGAGGGGACAGGGGGCCCCTACGAGCAGTACGTC. Translation gives CASSEGTGGPYEQYV.

The chain joins TRBV19 to TRBJ2-7; D is possibly TRBD1 (7 bases). The CDR3 runs 13 residues. Germline CDR1 and CDR2: LNHDA and SQIVND (reference sequence). Trimming shortened V by 5 bases and J by 3 bases, and 11 bases separated the two germline ends. The CDR3 is CASSAGQHYEQYV. The DNA of the CDR3 is TGTGCCAGTAGTGCGGGACAGCACTACGAGCAGTACGTC.

This rearrangement joins TRBV24-1 to TRBJ2-5; no clear D gene. This CDR3 has 13 residues. Trimming removed 3 bases from V and 9 bases from J, with 13 bases in between. Germline V gene lookup returns CDR1 KGHDR and CDR2 SFDVKD. CDR3 bases: TGTGCCACCAGTGATGGCTCGAGCATGCCCCAGTACTTC. Encoded protein: CATSDGSSMPQYF.

Only a few counts were recorded for this clonotype. The chain couples TRBV20-1 to TRBJ1-4; D perhaps matches TRBD1 (5 bases). Per germline, CDR1 DFQATT and CDR2 SNEGSKA (reference sequence). The ends were cut back, 3 bases at V and 8 bases at J, with 13 bases in the middle. The CDR3 has 13 residues. As DNA, the CDR3 is TGCAGTGCTAGTGGAGGGACTGGGGAAAAACTGTTTTTT. Translation gives CSASGGTGEKLFF.

The table lists this clonotype with many counts. The CDR3 DNA reads as TGTGCCAGCAGTCCCATAGGGACAGGGTCTAAAGATAATGGCTACACCTTC. It codes for CASSPIGTGSKDNGYTF. This chain connects TRBV28 to TRBJ1-2, with TRBD1 matching 9 bases. The V segment lost 5 bases and the J segment 6 bases; nucleotides outside the gene matches: 16. The CDR3 has 17 residues. CDR1 is MDHEN and CDR2 is SYDVKM in the germline V gene.

The table lists this clonotype with many counts. The chain links TRBV6-1 to TRBJ2-3; tentatively, D is TRBD2 (5 bases). Trimming shortened V by 6 bases and J by 1 base, and 14 bases separated the two germline ends. This CDR3 is built from 15 residues. Germline V lookup: CDR1 MNHNS, CDR2 SASEGT. Here the CDR3 reads CASSPRRGGTDTQYF. In nucleotides, the CDR3 is TGTGCCAGCAGCCCTCGTCGGGGTGGCACAGATACGCAGTATTTT.

V gene TRBV7-9 combines with J gene TRBJ2-3; D is perhaps TRBD2 (7 bases). V dropped 4 bases and J dropped 2 bases, with 16 bases sitting between them. The CDR3 totals 16 residues. CDR1 and CDR2 from the germline V gene are SEHNR and FQNEAQ (reference sequence). In DNA form, the CDR3 reads TGTGCCAGCAGCTCCTTAGGGGGGGCCCCCACAGATACGCAGTATTTT. Translating it yields CASSSLGGAPTDTQYF. The full variable domain, its missing parts supplied by reference TRBV7-9 and TRBJ2-3, is DTGVSQNPRHKITKRGQNVTFRCDPISEHNRLYWYRQTLGQGPEFLTYFQNEAQLEKSRLLSDRFSAERPKGSFSTLEIQRTEQGDSAMYLCASSSLGGAPTDTQYFGPGTRLTVL.

As for this clonotype: Relative to the germline gene, one junction end is altered; a read error may explain this. The chain is built from TRBV27 and TRBJ1-2, with 9 bases aligning to TRBD1. Germline CDR1 and CDR2: MNHEY and SMNVEV (reference sequence). The CDR3 is made up of 15 amino acids. CDR3 loop: CVSSLSQGAWGGYTF. As DNA, the CDR3 is TGTGTCAGCAGTTTGTCACAGGGGGCATGGGGTGGCTACACCTTC.

This clonotype turned up a few times. This chain connects TRBV7-9 to TRBJ2-7; D call uncertain. The CDR3 extends over 15 amino acids. Trimming left V 1 base short and J 0 bases short, with 10 bases between. Germline V gene sequence: CDR1 SEHNR, CDR2 FQNEAQ (reference sequence). This chain's CDR3 is CASSLVTGSSYEQYF. CDR3 in DNA: TGTGCCAGCAGCTTAGTGACTGGCAGCTCCTACGAGCAGTACTTC. Complete variable domain (other parts from reference TRBV7-9 and TRBJ2-7): DTGVSQNPRHKITKRGQNVTFRCDPISEHNRLYWYRQTLGQGPEFLTYFQNEAQLEKSRLLSDRFSAERPKGSFSTLEIQRTEQGDSAMYLCASSLVTGSSYEQYFGPGTRLTVT.

V is TRBV28 and J is TRBJ2-7; D unclear. V was trimmed by 4 bases and J by 6 bases, leaving 10 bases between them. The CDR3 sequence is 12 residues long. Germline V gene lookup returns CDR1 MDHEN and CDR2 SYDVKM. The CDR3 coding sequence is TGTGCCAGCAGTTCAGACAACCTCGAGCAGTACGTC. This gives the protein CASSSDNLEQYV.

This clonotype was seen only once. The chain links TRBV27 to TRBJ1-6; maybe TRBD1 (6 bases). CDR3 length: 16 amino acids. Germline CDR1 reads MNHEY; CDR2 reads SMNVEV (reference sequence). The V end was cut by 0 bases, the J end by 4 bases, with 10 bases between. The CDR3 DNA reads TGTGCCAGCAGTTTATCACAGGGCGGGTATAATTCACCCCTCCACTTT. Translating gives CASSLSQGGYNSPLHF.

The chain has TRBV12-3 or TRBV12-4 and TRBJ1-1, with no clear D. V gave up 3 bases and J gave up 0 bases, with 8 bases separating them. The CDR3 is 14 amino acids. The CDR3 is CASSLSEMNTEAFF. CDR3 in DNA: TGTGCCAGCAGTTTGTCAGAGATGAACACTGAAGCTTTCTTT.

This clonotype was seen a single time. The rearrangement uses TRBV5-1 and TRBJ2-7; D unresolved. V was trimmed by 2 bases and J by 4 bases, leaving 4 bases between them. From germline, CDR1 is SGHRS and CDR2 YFSETQ. The CDR3 is made up of 11 amino acids. This CDR3 is CASSLEYEQYV. The CDR3, as DNA: TGCGCCAGCAGCTTAGAGTACGAGCAGTACGTC.